The 28 T cell receptor beta chains listed next were all sequenced from one sample in a study of blood T cell repertoires in COVID-19. Profiled with immunoSEQ multiplex PCR; TCRdb holds only in-frame clones, not every one. The sample lists some 45,000 clones, roughly 88% occurring once. The sequencing sample was made of peripheral blood. These receptors were obtained from a human donor with active COVID-19. The donor label of this sample is uncertain.

The genes are TRBV28 and TRBJ2-1; D gene ambiguous. V lost 4 bases to trimming and J lost 1 base, with 20 bases between them. CDR1 and CDR2 (germline): MDHEN, SYDVKM. This CDR3 region has 18 residues. DNA for the CDR3: TGTGCCAGCAGTTCCCCGGGTACCTTCCCGTTTTCCTACAATGAGCAGTTCTTC. Its translation is CASSSPGTFPFSYNEQFF.

The J gene is TRBJ2-3, the V gene TRBV5-1; D unclear. Germline V CDR1 and CDR2: SGHRS, YFSETQ. The V end lost 0 bases, the J end lost 2 bases, and 4 bases lay between the germline ends. The CDR3 extends over 13 amino acids. The CDR3 region has the DNA TGCGCCAGCAGCTTGGGGCTCACAGATACGCAGTATTTT. Translating it yields CASSLGLTDTQYF.

The CDR3 sequence is CASSSGQGAYQPQHF. The DNA of the CDR3 is TGTGCCAGCAGCTCTGGACAGGGGGCTTATCAGCCCCAGCATTTT. J is TRBJ1-5 and V is TRBV28; 11 nucleotides line up with TRBD1. The length of the CDR3 is 15 residues. J gave up 5 bases and V 6 bases, and 6 bases lay outside the gene matches. Germline CDR1 reads MDHEN; CDR2 reads SYDVKM. The full variable domain, with the rest looked up from reference TRBV28 and TRBJ1-5, is DVKVTQSSRYLVKRTGEKVFLECVQDMDHENMFWYRQDPGLGLRLIYFSYDVKMKEKGDIPEGYSVSREKKERFSLILESASTNQTSMYLCASSSGQGAYQPQHFGDGTRLSIL.

The chain combines TRBV7-2 with TRBJ2-2, with D unclear. From germline, CDR1 is SGHTA and CDR2 FQGNSA. Trimming shortened V by 1 base and J by 6 bases, and 9 bases separated the two germline ends. The CDR3 has 14 amino acids. CDR3 nucleotides: TGTGCCAGCAGCTTAGGGTGGGCCTCCGGGGAGCTGTTTTTT. Translated: CASSLGWASGELFF.

This clone has only a few counts. V gene TRBV6-1 combines with J gene TRBJ2-1; 8 nucleotides line up with TRBD2. Germline CDR1 MNHNS, CDR2 SASEGT. The V gene end was trimmed by 1 base and the J gene end by 8 bases; junction bases not matched to a gene: 7. The CDR3 length is 15 residues. CDR3: CASSEGAGGADEQFF. CDR3 in DNA: TGTGCCAGCAGTGAAGGTGCGGGGGGTGCAGATGAGCAGTTCTTC.

This clone was seen only once. This chain connects TRBV6-1 to TRBJ2-7; D might be TRBD1 (5 bases). Germline CDR1 and CDR2: MNHNS and SASEGT. This CDR3 contains 14 residues. V lost 2 bases and J 7 bases, leaving 15 bases between the germline ends. CDR3 bases: TGTGCCAGCAGTGAACGACCTGTGGGGCCGGAGCAGTACTTC. The encoded protein is CASSERPVGPEQYF.

The rearrangement joins TRBV2 to TRBJ2-1, with TRBD2 matching over 11 bases. Germline V CDR1 and CDR2: SNHLY, FYNNEI. J lost 3 bases, V lost 7 bases, and 5 bases had no gene match. The CDR3 covers 15 residues. CDR3 protein: CASTPGLADYNEQFF. The CDR3 DNA reads as TGTGCCAGCACTCCGGGACTAGCGGACTACAATGAGCAGTTCTTC. Full variable domain (outside the CDR3, taken from reference TRBV2 and TRBJ2-1): EPEVTQTPSHQVTQMGQEVILRCVPISNHLYFYWYRQILGQKVEFLVSFYNNEISEKSEIFDDQFSVERPDGSNFTLKIRSTKLEDSAMYFCASTPGLADYNEQFFGPGTRLTVL.

The genes are TRBV9 and TRBJ2-2; D may be TRBD2 (6 bases). V gave up 0 bases and J gave up 7 bases, with 16 bases separating them. Germline values: CDR1 SGDLS, CDR2 YYNGEE. The CDR3 consists of 16 residues. This CDR3 is CASSVEEGQVNGELFF. Written as DNA, the CDR3 is TGTGCCAGCAGCGTAGAGGAGGGGCAGGTGAACGGGGAGCTGTTTTTT.

The CDR3 region is CASTHSGAGEQYF. In nucleotides, the CDR3 is TGTGCCAGCACTCATAGCGGGGCCGGGGAGCAGTACTTC. This chain uses TRBV12-3 or TRBV12-4 with TRBJ2-7; 8 bases align to TRBD2. Trimming removed 7 bases from V and 7 bases from J; junction bases left unmatched: 9. The CDR3 has 13 residues.

The chain joins TRBV25-1 to TRBJ1-2; no definite D call. Germline V gene sequence: CDR1 MGHDK, CDR2 SYGVNS. CDR3 size: 14 residues. Trimming pared 4 bases from V and 2 bases from J, leaving 11 bases between. The CDR3 coding sequence is TGTGCCAGCAGTGCCCTTAGCACCAACTATGGCTACACCTTC. Translating gives CASSALSTNYGYTF.

The table lists this clone with a count of one. Relative to the germline gene, one junction end is altered; a read error may explain this. The chain has TRBV27 and TRBJ1-5; 7 positions agree with TRBD1. The CDR3 runs to 13 residues. Germline CDR1 reads MNHEY; CDR2 reads SMNVEV (reference sequence). CDR3 nucleotide sequence: TGTGCCAGCAGACGACAGGGAAATCGGCCCCAGCATTTT. Amino acid sequence: CASRRQGNRPQHF.

The chain combines TRBV27 with TRBJ2-1; no definite D call. CDR1 and CDR2 (germline): MNHEY, SMNVEV (reference sequence). CDR3 size: 15 residues. V lost 3 bases and J 2 bases, leaving 11 bases between the germline ends. The CDR3 bases are TGTGCCAGCAGTTTCCGTATCTACGCCTACAATGAGCAGTTCTTC. It specifies CASSFRIYAYNEQFF.

J is TRBJ2-7 and V is TRBV6-5, with D uncertain. The V end was cut by 4 bases, the J end by 5 bases, with 12 bases between. CDR1 and CDR2 from the germline V gene are MNHEY and SVGAGI. This CDR3 contains 13 residues. CDR3 sequence (DNA): TGTGCCAGCAGTTTACCGTCTATAAACGAGCAGTACTTC. Protein product: CASSLPSINEQYF.

This chain uses TRBV28 with TRBJ1-1; D gene unclear. The CDR3 consists of 12 residues. Trimming cost V 1 base and J 10 bases, with 10 bases left between them. CDR1 is MDHEN and CDR2 is SYDVKM in the germline V gene. For the CDR3, the DNA is TGTGCCAGCAGTTTATTGGGTGAGGGAGCTTTCTTT. This encodes CASSLLGEGAFF. The whole variable domain, remainder taken from reference TRBV28 and TRBJ1-1, is DVKVTQSSRYLVKRTGEKVFLECVQDMDHENMFWYRQDPGLGLRLIYFSYDVKMKEKGDIPEGYSVSREKKERFSLILESASTNQTSMYLCASSLLGEGAFFGQGTRLTVV.

V is TRBV12-5 and J is TRBJ2-7, with 12 bases aligning to TRBD2. The CDR3 is made up of 17 amino acids. In germline, CDR1 is LGHNT, CDR2 FRNRAP. Trimming took 2 bases from V and 2 from J; bases not matched to a gene: 7. The DNA of the CDR3 is TGTGCTAGTGGTTTGCCAACCCTAGCGGGGGGGCCCTACGAGCAGTACTTC. It is translated as CASGLPTLAGGPYEQYF.

As DNA, the CDR3 is TGTGCCAGCGTGCCGGGACAGGTGAACACAGATACGCAGTATTTT. Translation: CASVPGQVNTDTQYF. This chain links TRBV2 with TRBJ2-3; 8 bases match TRBD1. Germline V CDR1 and CDR2: SNHLY, FYNNEI. The CDR3 spans 15 residues. With V trimmed by 8 bases and J by 2 bases, 9 bases remained unmatched.

The chain uses TRBV7-9 and TRBJ1-1; no clear D. Trimming cost V 4 bases and J 0 bases, with 6 bases left between them. From germline, CDR1 is SEHNR and CDR2 FQNEAQ (reference sequence). The CDR3 length is 13 residues. CDR3 amino acids: CASSSQMNTEAFF. CDR3 DNA: TGTGCCAGCAGCTCACAGATGAACACTGAAGCTTTCTTT.

The chain employs TRBV7-9 and TRBJ1-1; D gene unclear. Between the trimmed V and J ends, which lost 11 bases and 1 base, there was a span of 14 bases. CDR1 is SEHNR and CDR2 is FQNEAQ in the germline V gene (reference sequence). This CDR3 region has 13 residues. The CDR3 DNA sequence: TGTGCCGTAATCCCTCGTTCGAACACTGAAGCTTTCTTT. Protein product: CAVIPRSNTEAFF. The full variable domain, with the rest looked up from reference TRBV7-9 and TRBJ1-1, is DTGVSQNPRHKITKRGQNVTFRCDPISEHNRLYWYRQTLGQGPEFLTYFQNEAQLEKSRLLSDRFSAERPKGSFSTLEIQRTEQGDSAMYLCAVIPRSNTEAFFGQGTRLTVV.

The V and J genes are TRBV9 and TRBJ2-1, with TRBD2 matching over 10 bases. CDR1 and CDR2 from the germline V gene are SGDLS and YYNGEE. J lost 6 bases, V lost 2 bases, and 5 bases had no gene match. The CDR3 is made up of 15 amino acids. The DNA of the CDR3 is TGTGCCAGCAGCGTGAGCGGGAGGGCCGGCAATGAGCAGTTCTTC. Amino acids: CASSVSGRAGNEQFF.

The V and J genes are TRBV4-1 and TRBJ1-6; D call uncertain. The germline gives CDR1 MGHRA, CDR2 YSYEKL. Trimming left V 3 bases short and J 9 bases short, with 18 bases between. The CDR3 consists of 16 residues. In DNA form, the CDR3 reads TGCGCCAGCAGCCAGCTCCGTGGGCCCTCGTCTTCACCCCTCCACTTT. This encodes CASSQLRGPSSSPLHF.

V and J are TRBV18 and TRBJ2-3; 9 nucleotides align to TRBD2. The ends lost 0 bases at V and 2 bases at J; junction bases unmatched: 3. Per germline, CDR1 KGHSH and CDR2 LQKENI. This CDR3 is 16 amino acids long. The CDR3 protein is CASSPPSGGFTDTQYF. The CDR3 bases are TGTGCCAGCTCACCACCTAGCGGGGGCTTCACAGATACGCAGTATTTT.

The chain joins TRBV21-1 to TRBJ1-5; TRBD1 is the table's D call and was not checked against the DNA. TRBV21-1 is a known pseudogene. This CDR3 region has 13 residues. The CDR3 DNA reads as TGTGCCAGCAGCAAGACAGGGCTTCAGCCCCAGCATTTT. Residues: CASSKTGLQPQHF.

This chain uses TRBV5-4 with TRBJ2-7, with TRBD2 identical over 12 bases. Germline values: CDR1 SGHNT, CDR2 YYREEE (reference sequence). This CDR3 contains 18 residues. V was pared by 2 bases and J by 6 bases, with 15 bases of the junction left unmatched. CDR3 DNA sequence: TGTGCCAGCAGCTTAGCGACTAGCGGGAGAAGGAAGGGTCTCGAGCAGTACTTC. This sequence encodes CASSLATSGRRKGLEQYF.

The chain recombines TRBV10-2 with TRBJ1-6, with D tentatively TRBD1 (5 bases). This CDR3 has 15 residues. The V gene lost 6 bases and the J gene lost 7 bases, with 16 bases spanning the gap. From germline, CDR1 is WSHSY and CDR2 SAAADI. CDR3 sequence: CASSASRVRNSPLHF. The CDR3 DNA follows: TGCGCCAGCAGCGCAAGCAGGGTGAGGAATTCACCCCTCCACTTT.

The rearrangement links TRBV7-6 to TRBJ2-7, with 8 bases that match TRBD1. The germline V gene has CDR1 SGHVS and CDR2 FNYEAQ. The CDR3 totals 14 residues. The junction had 1 base not matched to a gene; V was cut back by 1 base and J by 2 bases. This chain's CDR3 is CASSLEQGAYEQYF. The CDR3 DNA sequence: TGTGCCAGCAGCTTAGAACAGGGGGCCTACGAGCAGTACTTC.

The chain links TRBV29-1 to TRBJ1-1; D is ambiguous. CDR3 size: 13 residues. The ends were cut back, 0 bases at V and 0 bases at J, with 5 bases in the middle. Germline CDR1 and CDR2: SQVTM and ANQGSEA. The CDR3 reads CSVEDRMNTEAFF. The CDR3 nucleotides read TGCAGCGTTGAAGATCGTATGAACACTGAAGCTTTCTTT.

The CDR3 loop reads CASSLAGSLGANVLTF. As DNA, the CDR3 is TGCGCCAGCAGCTTGGCAGGGTCCTTGGGGGCCAACGTCCTGACTTTC. This chain connects TRBV5-1 to TRBJ2-6; tentatively, D is TRBD1 (5 bases). Per germline, CDR1 SGHRS and CDR2 YFSETQ. There are 16 residues in the CDR3. Trimming removed 0 bases at V and 4 bases at J, with 11 bases between.

V and J are TRBV5-1 and TRBJ1-1, with 10 nucleotides matching TRBD1. The CDR3 loop spans 16 amino acids. V was pared by 2 bases and J by 1 base, with 5 bases of the junction left unmatched. Germline loops: CDR1 SGHRS, CDR2 YFSETQ. The CDR3 nucleotides are TGCGCCAGCAGCTTAGGGACAGGGGCACCGAACACTGAAGCTTTCTTT. Protein product: CASSLGTGAPNTEAFF.